This T cell receptor (beta chain) emerged from a study of blood T cell repertoires in COVID-19. After removal of 5 bases from V and 4 bases from J, the junction contained 11 bases not matched to a gene. This CDR3 contains 15 residues. Per the germline V gene, CDR1 is MNHEY and CDR2 is SVGAGI. Assay: immunoSEQ multiplex PCR; the TCRdb copy retains only in-frame clones and omits some. The table shows 200,000 to 250,000 clones, with 85% occurring only once. This clonotype originated in a middle-aged man who had recovered from COVID-19. The chain joins TRBV6-5 to TRBJ2-7; TRBD2 matches 7 bases. The specimen was PBMCs or T cells enriched from blood (not recorded which). The CDR3 region has the DNA TGTGCCAGCAGTCGTGCCAATACCGGGAGGTACGAGCAGTACTTC. It codes for CASSRANTGRYEQYF.